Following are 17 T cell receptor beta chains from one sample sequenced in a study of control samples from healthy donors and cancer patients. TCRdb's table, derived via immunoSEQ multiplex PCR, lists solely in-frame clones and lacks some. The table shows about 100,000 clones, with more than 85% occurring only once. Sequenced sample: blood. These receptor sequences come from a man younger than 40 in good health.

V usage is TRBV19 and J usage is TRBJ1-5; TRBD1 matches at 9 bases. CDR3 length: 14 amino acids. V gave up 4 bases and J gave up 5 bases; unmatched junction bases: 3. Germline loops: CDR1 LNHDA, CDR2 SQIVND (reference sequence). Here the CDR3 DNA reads TGTGCCAGTAGTAGCGACAGGGGGTATCAGCCCCAGCATTTT. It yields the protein CASSSDRGYQPQHF.

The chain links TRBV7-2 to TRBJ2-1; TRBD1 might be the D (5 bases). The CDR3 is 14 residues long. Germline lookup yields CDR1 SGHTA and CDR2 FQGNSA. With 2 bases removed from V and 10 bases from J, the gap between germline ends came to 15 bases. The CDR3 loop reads CASSLIAQSGEQFF. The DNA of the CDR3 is TGTGCCAGCAGCTTAATAGCACAATCAGGGGAGCAGTTCTTC.

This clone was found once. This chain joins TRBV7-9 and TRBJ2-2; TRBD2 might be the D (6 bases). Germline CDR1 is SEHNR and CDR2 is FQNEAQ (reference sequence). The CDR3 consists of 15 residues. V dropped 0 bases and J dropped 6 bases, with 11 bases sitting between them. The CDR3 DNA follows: TGTGCCAGCAGCTTAGCGCCCGGGAGCGCCGGGGAGCTGTTTTTT. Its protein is CASSLAPGSAGELFF.

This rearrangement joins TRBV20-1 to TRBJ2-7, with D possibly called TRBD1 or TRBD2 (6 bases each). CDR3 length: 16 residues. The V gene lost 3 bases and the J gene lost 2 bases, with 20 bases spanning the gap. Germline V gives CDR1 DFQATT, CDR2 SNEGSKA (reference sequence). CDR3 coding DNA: TGCAGTGCTAGTGTCCGAGGCGGGACAAATCCCTACGAGCAGTACTTC. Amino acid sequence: CSASVRGGTNPYEQYF.

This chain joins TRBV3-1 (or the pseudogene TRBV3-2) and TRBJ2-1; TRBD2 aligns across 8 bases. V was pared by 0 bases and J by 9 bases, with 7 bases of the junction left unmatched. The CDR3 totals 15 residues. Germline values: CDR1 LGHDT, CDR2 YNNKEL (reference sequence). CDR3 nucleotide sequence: TGTGCCAGCAGCCAAGATCGGCCTAGCGGGTCTGAGCAGTTCTTC. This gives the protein CASSQDRPSGSEQFF.

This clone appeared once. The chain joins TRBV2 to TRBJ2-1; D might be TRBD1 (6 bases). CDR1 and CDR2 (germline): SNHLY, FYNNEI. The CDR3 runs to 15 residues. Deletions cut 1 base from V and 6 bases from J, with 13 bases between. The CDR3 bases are TGTGCCAGCAGTGAAGAACAGGGTGTCGGCAATGAGCAGTTCTTC. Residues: CASSEEQGVGNEQFF.

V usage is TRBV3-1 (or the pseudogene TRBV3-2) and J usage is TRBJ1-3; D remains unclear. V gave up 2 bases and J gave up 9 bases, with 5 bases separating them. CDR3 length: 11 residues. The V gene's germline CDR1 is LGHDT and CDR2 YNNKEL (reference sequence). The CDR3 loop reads CASSQFSTIYF. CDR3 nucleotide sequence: TGTGCCAGCAGCCAATTTAGCACCATATATTTT.

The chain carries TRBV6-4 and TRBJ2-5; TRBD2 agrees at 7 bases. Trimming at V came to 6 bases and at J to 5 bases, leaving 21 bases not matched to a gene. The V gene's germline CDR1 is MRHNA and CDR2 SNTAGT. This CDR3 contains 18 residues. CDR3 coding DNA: TGTGCCAGCAGGGCCTCACCCCAAGCCGCTCGGGAGGATGAGACCCAGTACTTC. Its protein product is CASRASPQAAREDETQYF.

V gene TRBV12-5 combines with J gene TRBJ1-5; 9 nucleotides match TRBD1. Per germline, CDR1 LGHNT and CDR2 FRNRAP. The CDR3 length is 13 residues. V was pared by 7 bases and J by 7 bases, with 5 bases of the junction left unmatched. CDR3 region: CASALDRGQPQHF. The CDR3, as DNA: TGTGCTAGTGCCCTAGACAGGGGGCAGCCCCAGCATTTT.

The CDR3 coding sequence is TGTGCCAGCAGTGAGCGACAGGGAACGGCGTTTCACGAGCAGTACGTC. Its translation is CASSERQGTAFHEQYV. J is TRBJ2-7 and V is TRBV6-1, with 7 bases lining up with TRBD1. The V segment lost 3 bases and the J segment 5 bases; nucleotides outside the gene matches: 13. Germline V gene data show CDR1 as MNHNS and CDR2 as SASEGT. This CDR3 is 16 amino acids long.

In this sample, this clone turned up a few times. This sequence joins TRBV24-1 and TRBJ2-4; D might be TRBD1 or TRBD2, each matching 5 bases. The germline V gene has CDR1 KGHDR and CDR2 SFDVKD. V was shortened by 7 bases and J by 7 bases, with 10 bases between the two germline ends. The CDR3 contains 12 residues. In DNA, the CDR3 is TGTGCCACCAGCCGAGAGGGGAACATTCAGTACTTC. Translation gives CATSREGNIQYF.

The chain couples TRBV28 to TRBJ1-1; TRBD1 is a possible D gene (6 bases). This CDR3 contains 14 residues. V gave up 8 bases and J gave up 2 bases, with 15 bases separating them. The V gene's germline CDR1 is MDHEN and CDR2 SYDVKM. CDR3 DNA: TGTGCCAGCGCCCGGGCGGGGGCAAACACTGAAGCTTTCTTT. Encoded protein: CASARAGANTEAFF.

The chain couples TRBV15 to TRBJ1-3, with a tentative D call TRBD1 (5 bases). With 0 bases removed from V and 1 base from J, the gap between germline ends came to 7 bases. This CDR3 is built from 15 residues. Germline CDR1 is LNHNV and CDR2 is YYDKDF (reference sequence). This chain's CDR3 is CATSREGASGNTIYF. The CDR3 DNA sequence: TGTGCCACCAGCAGAGAAGGGGCGTCTGGAAACACCATATATTTT.

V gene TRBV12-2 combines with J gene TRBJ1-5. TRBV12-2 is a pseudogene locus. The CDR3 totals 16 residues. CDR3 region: CASRQMMRGGNQPQHF. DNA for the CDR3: TGTGCAAGTCGCCAAATGATGAGGGGGGGCAATCAGCCCCAGCATTTT.

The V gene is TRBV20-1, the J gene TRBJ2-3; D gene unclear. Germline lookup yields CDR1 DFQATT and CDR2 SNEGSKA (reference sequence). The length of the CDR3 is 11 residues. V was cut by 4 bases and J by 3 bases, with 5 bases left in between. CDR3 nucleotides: TGCAGTGCTAAACTTACAGATACGCAGTATTTT. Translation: CSAKLTDTQYF.

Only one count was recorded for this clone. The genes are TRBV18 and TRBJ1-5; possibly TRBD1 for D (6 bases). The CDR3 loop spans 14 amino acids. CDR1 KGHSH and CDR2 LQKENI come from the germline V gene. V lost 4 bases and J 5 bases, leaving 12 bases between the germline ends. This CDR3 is CASSHGTTDQPQHF. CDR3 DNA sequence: TGTGCCAGCTCACACGGGACAACCGATCAGCCCCAGCATTTT.

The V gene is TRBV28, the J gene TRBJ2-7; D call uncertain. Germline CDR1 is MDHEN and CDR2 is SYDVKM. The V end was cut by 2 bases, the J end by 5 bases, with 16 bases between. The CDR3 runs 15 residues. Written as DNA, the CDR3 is TGTGCCAGCAGTTTACCCTTATTGGGTGTAAACGAGCAGTACTTC. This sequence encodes CASSLPLLGVNEQYF.